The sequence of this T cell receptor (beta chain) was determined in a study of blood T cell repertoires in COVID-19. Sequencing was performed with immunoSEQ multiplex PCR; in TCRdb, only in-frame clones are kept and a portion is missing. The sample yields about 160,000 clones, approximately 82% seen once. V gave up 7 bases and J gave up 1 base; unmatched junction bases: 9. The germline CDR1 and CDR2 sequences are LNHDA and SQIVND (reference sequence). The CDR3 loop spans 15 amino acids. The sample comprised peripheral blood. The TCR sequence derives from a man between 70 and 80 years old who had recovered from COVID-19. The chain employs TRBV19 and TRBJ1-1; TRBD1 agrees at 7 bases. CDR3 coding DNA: TGTGCCAGTAAGGGGACAGCCGTCGGGAACACTGAAGCTTTCTTT. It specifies CASKGTAVGNTEAFF.